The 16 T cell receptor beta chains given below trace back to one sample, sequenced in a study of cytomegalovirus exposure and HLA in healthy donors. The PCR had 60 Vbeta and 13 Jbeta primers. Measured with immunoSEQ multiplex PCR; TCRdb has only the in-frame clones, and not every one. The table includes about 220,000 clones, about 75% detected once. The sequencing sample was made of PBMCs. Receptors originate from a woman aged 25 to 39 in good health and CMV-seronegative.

The CDR3: CASTPDTGELFF. CDR3 nucleotides: TGTGCCAGCACTCCTGACACCGGGGAGCTGTTTTTT. The rearrangement joins TRBV6-1 to TRBJ2-2; D not resolved. The CDR3 spans 12 residues. The V gene's germline CDR1 is MNHNS and CDR2 SASEGT. V was shortened by 7 bases and J by 3 bases, with 6 bases between the two germline ends.

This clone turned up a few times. The CDR3 coding sequence is TGTGCCAGCAGCGTGGACAGGTCCCTCACAGATACGCAGTATTTT. This encodes CASSVDRSLTDTQYF. The chain has TRBV2 and TRBJ2-3; TRBD1 aligns across 7 bases. The CDR3 totals 15 residues. V dropped 6 bases and J dropped 2; count of bases not matched to a gene: 8. CDR1 is SNHLY, CDR2 FYNNEI, per germline.

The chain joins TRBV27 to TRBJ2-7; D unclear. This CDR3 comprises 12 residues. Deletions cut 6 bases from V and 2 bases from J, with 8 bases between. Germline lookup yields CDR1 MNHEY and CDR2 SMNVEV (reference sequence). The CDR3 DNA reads TGTGCCAGCAGGTCCTTTCCCTACGAGCAGTACTTC. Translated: CASRSFPYEQYF.

This CDR3 is CASSWGTISNTEAFF. The DNA of the CDR3 is TGCGCCAGCAGCTGGGGGACAATTTCGAACACTGAAGCTTTCTTT. The chain links TRBV5-1 to TRBJ1-1, with a possible D match to TRBD1 (6 bases). The V and J ends lost 3 bases and 1 base respectively, with 13 bases between them. Germline values: CDR1 SGHRS, CDR2 YFSETQ. The CDR3 has 15 amino acids.

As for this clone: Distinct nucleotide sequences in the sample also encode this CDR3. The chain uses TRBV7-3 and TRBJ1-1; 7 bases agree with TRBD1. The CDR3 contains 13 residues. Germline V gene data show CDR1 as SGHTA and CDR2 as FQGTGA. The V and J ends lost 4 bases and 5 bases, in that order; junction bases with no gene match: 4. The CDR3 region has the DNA TGTGCCAGCAGCTCAAACAGGGGAACTGAAGCTTTCTTT. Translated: CASSSNRGTEAFF.

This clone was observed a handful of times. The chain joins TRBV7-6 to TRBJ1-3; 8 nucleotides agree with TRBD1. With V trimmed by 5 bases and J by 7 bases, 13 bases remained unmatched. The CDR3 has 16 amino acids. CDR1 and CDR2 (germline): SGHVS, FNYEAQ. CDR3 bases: TGTGCCAGCAGCCAAAGACAGGGGATGGATGTTAACACCATATATTTT. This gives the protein CASSQRQGMDVNTIYF.

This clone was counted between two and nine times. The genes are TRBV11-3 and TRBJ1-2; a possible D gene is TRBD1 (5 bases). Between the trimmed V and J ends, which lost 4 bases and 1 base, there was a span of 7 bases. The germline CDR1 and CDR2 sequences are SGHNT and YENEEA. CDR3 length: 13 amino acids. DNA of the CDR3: TGTGCCAGCAGCTACAGGAGTAACTATGGCTACACCTTC. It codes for CASSYRSNYGYTF.

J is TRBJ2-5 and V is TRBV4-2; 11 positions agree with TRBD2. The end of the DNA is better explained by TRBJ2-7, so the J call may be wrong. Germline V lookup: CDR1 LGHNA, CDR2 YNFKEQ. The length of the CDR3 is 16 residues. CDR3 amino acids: CASSGTSGGGSYEQYF. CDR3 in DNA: TGTGCCAGCAGCGGAACTAGCGGGGGCGGCTCCTACGAGCAGTACTTC.

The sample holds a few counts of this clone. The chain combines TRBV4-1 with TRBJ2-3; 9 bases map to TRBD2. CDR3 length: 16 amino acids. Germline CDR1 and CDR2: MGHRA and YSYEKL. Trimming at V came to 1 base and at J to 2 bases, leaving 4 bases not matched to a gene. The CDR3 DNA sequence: TGCGCCAGCAGCCAAGGGCTAGCGGGATACACAGATACGCAGTATTTT. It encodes CASSQGLAGYTDTQYF.

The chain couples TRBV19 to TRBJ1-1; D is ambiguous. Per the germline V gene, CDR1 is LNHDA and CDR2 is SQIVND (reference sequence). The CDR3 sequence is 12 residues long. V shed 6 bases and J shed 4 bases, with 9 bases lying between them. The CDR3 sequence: CASRGGGTEAFF. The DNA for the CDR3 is TGTGCCAGTAGAGGCGGAGGCACTGAAGCTTTCTTT.

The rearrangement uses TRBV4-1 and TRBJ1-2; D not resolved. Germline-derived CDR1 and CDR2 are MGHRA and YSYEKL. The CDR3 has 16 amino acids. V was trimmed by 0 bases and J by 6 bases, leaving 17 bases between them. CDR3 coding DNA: TGCGCCAGCAGCCAAGAAATTGCGGGAAGAGGGAATGGCTACACCTTC. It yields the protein CASSQEIAGRGNGYTF.

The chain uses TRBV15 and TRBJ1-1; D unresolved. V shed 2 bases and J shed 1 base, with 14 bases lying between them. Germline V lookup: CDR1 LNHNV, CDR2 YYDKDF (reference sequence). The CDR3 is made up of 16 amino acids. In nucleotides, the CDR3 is TGTGCCACCAGCAGATTTACAGCAGGCGAGAACACTGAAGCTTTCTTT. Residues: CATSRFTAGENTEAFF. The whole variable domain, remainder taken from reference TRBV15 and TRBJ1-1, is DAMVIQNPRYQVTQFGKPVTLSCSQTLNHNVMYWYQQKSSQAPKLLFHYYDKDFNNEADTPDNFQSRRPNTSFCFLDIRSPGLGDTAMYLCATSRFTAGENTEAFFGQGTRLTVV.

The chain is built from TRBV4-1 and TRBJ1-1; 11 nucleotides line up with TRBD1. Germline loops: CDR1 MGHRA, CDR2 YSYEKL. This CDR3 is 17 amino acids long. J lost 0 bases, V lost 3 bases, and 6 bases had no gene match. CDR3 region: CASSHQLGQGVNTEAFF. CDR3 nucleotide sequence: TGCGCCAGCAGCCACCAATTGGGACAGGGGGTGAACACTGAAGCTTTCTTT.

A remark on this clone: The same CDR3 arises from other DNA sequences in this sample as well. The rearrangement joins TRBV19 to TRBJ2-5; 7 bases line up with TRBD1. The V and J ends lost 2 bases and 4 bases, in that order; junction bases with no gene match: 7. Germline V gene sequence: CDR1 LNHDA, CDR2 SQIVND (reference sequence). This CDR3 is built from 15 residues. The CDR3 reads CASSIWGQKAETQYF. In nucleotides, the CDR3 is TGTGCCAGTAGTATATGGGGACAGAAGGCAGAGACCCAGTACTTC.

CDR3 DNA sequence: TGTGCCAGCAGCTCAATCAGGGGAGAGCAGTACTTC. This gives the protein CASSSIRGEQYF. V is TRBV11-3 and J is TRBJ2-7, with a weak D call TRBD1 (6 bases). V lost 4 bases and J lost 7, with 11 bases in between. There are 12 residues in the CDR3. Germline V gives CDR1 SGHNT, CDR2 YENEEA. Filled out from reference TRBV11-3 and TRBJ2-7, the complete variable domain reads EAGVVQSPRYKIIEKKQPVAFWCNPISGHNTLYWYLQNLGQGPELLIRYENEEAVDDSQLPKDRFSAERLKGVDSTLKIQPAELGDSAVYLCASSSIRGEQYFGPGTRLTVT.

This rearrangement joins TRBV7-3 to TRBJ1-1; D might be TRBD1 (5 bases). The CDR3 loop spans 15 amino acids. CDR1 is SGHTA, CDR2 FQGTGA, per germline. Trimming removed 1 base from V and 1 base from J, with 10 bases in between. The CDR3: CASSLMGGSNTEAFF. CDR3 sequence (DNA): TGTGCCAGCAGCTTAATGGGGGGGTCGAACACTGAAGCTTTCTTT.